One sample yielded the 20 T cell receptor beta chains listed below, sequenced in a study of cytomegalovirus exposure and HLA in healthy donors. The PCR ran on 60 Vbeta and 13 Jbeta primers. Using immunoSEQ multiplex PCR, the repertoire was profiled, and TCRdb retains in-frame clones only, with some absent. The sample has some 180,000 clones, roughly 87% seen once. The sample was PBMCs. Receptor source: a girl less than two years old in good health and CMV-seronegative.

The rearrangement uses TRBV2 and TRBJ2-1; 10 bases map to TRBD2. The J segment lost 5 bases and the V segment lost 8 bases, leaving 12 bases of the junction unmatched. The CDR3 runs 16 residues. In germline, CDR1 is SNHLY, CDR2 FYNNEI. This CDR3 reads CASSISGLAGDNEQFF. In nucleotides, the CDR3 is TGTGCCAGCTCAATTAGCGGGCTAGCGGGGGACAATGAGCAGTTCTTC.

The chain recombines TRBV6-1 with TRBJ1-1; D perhaps matches TRBD1 (6 bases). CDR3 length: 14 residues. V lost 5 bases, J lost 4 bases, and 14 bases lay in between. Germline V lookup: CDR1 MNHNS, CDR2 SASEGT. The CDR3 reads CASSTQTGVTEAFF. As DNA, the CDR3 is TGTGCCAGCAGTACGCAGACAGGCGTCACTGAAGCTTTCTTT.

The chain recombines TRBV25-1 with TRBJ1-3, with a weak D call TRBD1 (6 bases). There are 14 residues in the CDR3. The germline V gene has CDR1 MGHDK and CDR2 SYGVNS. Trimming shortened V by 2 bases and J by 4 bases, and 9 bases separated the two germline ends. The CDR3: CASSEQGPGNTIYF. The DNA for the CDR3 is TGTGCCAGCAGTGAACAGGGGCCAGGAAACACCATATATTTT.

The genes are TRBV5-1 and TRBJ2-5; D is perhaps TRBD1 (6 bases). CDR3 length equals 18 residues. The ends were cut back, 0 bases at V and 0 bases at J, with 18 bases in the middle. Germline CDR1 SGHRS, CDR2 YFSETQ. The CDR3 nucleotides read TGCGCCAGCAGCTTGGGCCAGGGGTGGTTTCCCCACCAAGAGACCCAGTACTTC. It translates to CASSLGQGWFPHQETQYF.

V gene TRBV7-9 combines with J gene TRBJ1-1; possibly TRBD1 for D (6 bases). The V gene's germline CDR1 is SEHNR and CDR2 FQNEAQ (reference sequence). The ends were cut back, 2 bases at V and 0 bases at J, with 10 bases in the middle. The CDR3 is made up of 15 amino acids. CDR3 DNA sequence: TGTGCCAGCAGCTTAAATGCAGGGGTGAACACTGAAGCTTTCTTT. Its protein product is CASSLNAGVNTEAFF.

The V call is TRBV19, the J call TRBJ2-4, with TRBD2 matching over 8 bases. Germline CDR1 LNHDA, CDR2 SQIVND (reference sequence). The trim removed 5 bases at V and 0 bases at J, leaving 6 bases unmatched. The CDR3 covers 16 residues. The DNA for the CDR3 is TGTGCCAGTAGTTTCCTGCGGGGGGCAGCCAAAAACATTCAGTACTTC. Translated, it gives CASSFLRGAAKNIQYF.

The rearrangement uses TRBV6-6 and TRBJ2-1; D is undetermined. The CDR3 sequence is 12 residues long. V lost 5 bases and J 7 bases, leaving 9 bases between the germline ends. Germline V lookup: CDR1 MNHNY, CDR2 SVGAGI (reference sequence). The CDR3 is CASSESWNEQFF. CDR3 DNA: TGTGCCAGCAGTGAGAGCTGGAATGAGCAGTTCTTC.

V is TRBV5-1 and J is TRBJ1-2, with 9 bases lining up with TRBD1. This CDR3 has 14 amino acids. The germline V gene encodes CDR1 SGHRS and CDR2 YFSETQ. J gave up 5 bases and V 4 bases, and 6 bases lay outside the gene matches. CDR3 residues: CASSPSGTGYGYTF. The CDR3, as DNA: TGCGCCAGCAGCCCCTCCGGGACAGGGTATGGCTACACCTTC.

This chain connects TRBV5-1 to TRBJ1-5; 9 nucleotides align to TRBD1. The CDR3 has 14 amino acids. The V gene end was trimmed by 5 bases and the J gene end by 4 bases; junction bases not matched to a gene: 4. Germline loops: CDR1 SGHRS, CDR2 YFSETQ. CDR3 DNA: TGCGCCAGCAGTCCCGGGACAGGGAATCAGCCCCAGCATTTT. This gives the protein CASSPGTGNQPQHF.

This rearrangement joins TRBV11-3 to TRBJ2-7; D gene uncertain. CDR3 length: 13 residues. Trimming shortened V by 3 bases and J by 3 bases, and 9 bases separated the two germline ends. Germline values: CDR1 SGHNT, CDR2 YENEEA. CDR3 bases: TGTGCCAGCAGCTTCGCAGACAACTACGAGCAGTACTTC. This gives the protein CASSFADNYEQYF.

This clone has just one count. The rearrangement uses TRBV7-9 and TRBJ1-1, with 9 bases matching TRBD1. CDR3 length equals 12 residues. CDR1 SEHNR and CDR2 FQNEAQ come from the germline V gene (reference sequence). V lost 11 bases and J lost 5; bases outside the gene matches: 6. The CDR3 spells CAVGQGSTEAFF. The CDR3 nucleotides read TGTGCCGTGGGACAGGGAAGTACTGAAGCTTTCTTT.

The rearrangement joins TRBV4-1 to TRBJ1-5; 8 bases align to TRBD1. Germline V CDR1 and CDR2: MGHRA, YSYEKL. V gave up 0 bases and J gave up 7 bases; unmatched junction bases: 5. The CDR3 has 15 amino acids. CDR3 nucleotide sequence: TGCGCCAGCAGCCAAGAAGGACAGGGTGGGCAGCCCCAGCATTTT. It specifies CASSQEGQGGQPQHF.

This chain joins TRBV7-2 and TRBJ2-5; tentative D call: TRBD2 (7 bases). V was pared by 4 bases and J by 3 bases, with 15 bases between. The germline CDR1 and CDR2 sequences are SGHTA and FQGNSA. The CDR3 is 15 residues long. Written as DNA, the CDR3 is TGTGCCAGCAGCTATAACCGGGGGGACAAAGAGACCCAGTACTTC. This gives the protein CASSYNRGDKETQYF.

This clone was seen more than once but under ten times. This rearrangement joins TRBV5-6 to TRBJ2-3; 13 bases match TRBD2. This CDR3 is 18 amino acids long. V gave up 4 bases and J gave up 4 bases; unmatched junction bases: 12. The germline gives CDR1 SGHDT, CDR2 YYEEEE. CDR3: CASSRGLAGLFVADTQYF. The CDR3, as DNA: TGTGCCAGCAGCAGGGGACTAGCGGGGCTTTTCGTTGCAGATACGCAGTATTTT.

The genes are TRBV5-1 and TRBJ2-1; tentative D call: TRBD2 (6 bases). The CDR3 is made up of 13 amino acids. Trimming cost V 0 bases and J 12 bases, with 13 bases left between them. Germline-derived CDR1 and CDR2 are SGHRS and YFSETQ. For the CDR3, the DNA is TGCGCCAGCAGCTTGGATCCTGACGGGGGGCAGTTCTTC. It specifies CASSLDPDGGQFF.

The chain carries TRBV21-1 and TRBJ2-2; TRBD2, the table's D call, lacks a check against the DNA. TRBV21-1 is classified as a pseudogene. This CDR3 has 17 residues. CDR3 coding DNA: TGTGCCAGCAGCACGAAGACTAGCGGGAGAGGGACCGGGGAGCTGTTTTTT. Its protein product is CASSTKTSGRGTGELFF.

This clone was found once. The rearrangement joins TRBV27 to TRBJ1-5; D is perhaps TRBD1 (5 bases). With 5 bases removed from V and 7 bases from J, the gap between germline ends came to 9 bases. The germline V gene encodes CDR1 MNHEY and CDR2 SMNVEV (reference sequence). The CDR3 covers 12 residues. CDR3: CASSGGNQPQHF. CDR3 nucleotides: TGTGCCAGCAGTGGGGGGAACCAGCCCCAGCATTTT.

CDR3 amino acids: CASSLGQGLEKLFF. CDR3 DNA: TGTGCCAGCAGCTTAGGGCAGGGACTTGAAAAACTGTTTTTT. V gene TRBV7-2 combines with J gene TRBJ1-4; D may be TRBD1 (5 bases). The CDR3 spans 14 residues. Trimming cost V 1 base and J 7 bases, with 10 bases left between them. Germline V gives CDR1 SGHTA, CDR2 FQGNSA.

The rearrangement uses TRBV5-3 and TRBJ1-1; 7 bases agree with TRBD1. TRBV5-3 qualifies as an ORF whose function is uncertain. This CDR3 contains 14 residues. With 8 bases clipped from V and 5 bases from J, the junction kept 12 bases outside the gene matches. CDR3 DNA sequence: TGTGCCAGCCGACCAAGACAGGGAAGAACTGAAGCTTTCTTT. Protein: CASRPRQGRTEAFF.

The V call is TRBV29-1, the J call TRBJ1-1, with 7 bases fitting TRBD1. Unmatched junction bases numbered 8, after V lost 6 bases and J lost 1 base. This CDR3 is 14 amino acids long. CDR1 and CDR2 (germline): SQVTM, ANQGSEA. The CDR3 is CSVGRQGKNTEAFF. CDR3 coding DNA: TGCAGCGTGGGAAGACAGGGTAAGAACACTGAAGCTTTCTTT.